The sequence of this TCR beta chain was determined in a study of blood T cell repertoires in COVID-19. Study-wide context: Samples representing acute and convalescent COVID-19 were sourced from the United States, Italy and Spain. PBMCs, B-cell-depleted T cells, or T cells provided the cDNA or gDNA that made up the material.

Original handling: Amplification of reference gene primers was used by the study to estimate nucleated cell counts. The method was immunoSEQ multiplex PCR; TCRdb's version includes in-frame clones alone and lacks a portion of them. The D gene and trimming were derived from the DNA, and the V and J assignments and clone size from that table. Here the sample spans about 130,000 clones, roughly 83% being singletons. The clonotype comes from a woman in her 30s who had recovered from COVID-19. Sample: peripheral blood.

This CDR3 reads CASSFDTKPEKLFF. DNA of the CDR3: TGTGCCAGCAGCTTTGACACGAAGCCTGAAAAACTGTTTTTT. The J gene is TRBJ1-4, the V gene TRBV7-9; D is unclear. CDR1 is SEHNR and CDR2 is FQNEAQ in the germline V gene (reference sequence). The CDR3 runs 14 residues. Trimming took 3 bases from V and 7 from J, leaving 12 bases between them.